Detailed here is one T cell receptor (beta chain). Other DNA sequences in this specimen translate into the identical CDR3. The repertoire was sequenced with immunoSEQ multiplex PCR; TCRdb's copy has only in-frame clones and lacks some. The profile shows about 260,000 clones, 70% to 90% of them singletons. CDR3 length equals 15 residues. Trimming stripped 4 bases from V and 0 bases from J, with 11 bases between. Looked up from germline, CDR1 is SGHKS and CDR2 is YYEKEE (reference sequence). Sample treatment: roughly 19 received Ad26.COV2.S at low or high dose, single or two shots; several received placebo; per-sample allocation not given. Collection of samples fell on day 63 after the first vaccine or placebo injection. It was an adult aged 18-55 years in Boston who was the donor. Vaccination used an Ad26 vector expressing Wuhan-strain SARS-CoV-2 spike. This entry is derived from a study of Ad26.COV2.S vaccination and SARS-CoV-2 variants. Across the whole study: The vaccine Ad26.COV2.S was put into the muscle once, or twice with 56 days between.

Sequenced here: peripheral blood, sampled in a trial of Ad26.COV2.S vaccine versus placebo. V and J are TRBV5-5 and TRBJ1-5, with D maybe TRBD1 (6 bases). This TCR came from a person between 18 and 60 years old who received the Ad26.COV2.S COVID-19 vaccine or a placebo. As DNA, the CDR3 is TGTGCCAGCAGCCGTGGACAGAATAGCAATCAGCCCCAGCATTTT. Translating gives CASSRGQNSNQPQHF.